This TCR beta chain was identified in a study of blood T cell repertoires in COVID-19. Study context: The United States, Italy and Spain were the sources of the acute and convalescent COVID-19 samples.

Germline V gene lookup returns CDR1 SGHNT and CDR2 YYREEE (reference sequence). With 4 bases removed from V and 7 bases from J, the gap between germline ends came to 23 bases. The CDR3 sequence is 16 residues long. Original analysis: It was from reference gene primer amplification that nucleated cell counts were estimated. Here immunoSEQ multiplex PCR was the method, and the copy in TCRdb shows in-frame clones only, minus some. The DNA was the basis for D and trimming; V, J and clone size are from that table. Here the sample spans around 31,000 clones, more than 80% being singletons. The sequence was collected from a woman in her thirties or forties with active or convalescent COVID-19. The chain carries TRBV5-4 and TRBJ1-2; maybe TRBD1 (6 bases). The source material was peripheral blood. This CDR3 is CASSPDGGAVYTGYTF. CDR3 coding DNA: TGTGCCAGCAGCCCGGACGGGGGGGCGGTATATACTGGCTACACCTTC.